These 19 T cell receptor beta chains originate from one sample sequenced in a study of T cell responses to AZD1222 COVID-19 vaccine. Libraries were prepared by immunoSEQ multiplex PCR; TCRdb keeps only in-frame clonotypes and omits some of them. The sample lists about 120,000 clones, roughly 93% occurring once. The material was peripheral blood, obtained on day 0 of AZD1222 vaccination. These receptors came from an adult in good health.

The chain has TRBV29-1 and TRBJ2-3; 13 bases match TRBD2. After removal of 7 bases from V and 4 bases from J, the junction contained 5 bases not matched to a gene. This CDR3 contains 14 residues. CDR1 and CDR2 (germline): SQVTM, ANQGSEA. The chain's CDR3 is CSAGTSGTPDTQYF. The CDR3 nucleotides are TGCAGCGCGGGGACTAGCGGGACCCCAGATACGCAGTATTTT.

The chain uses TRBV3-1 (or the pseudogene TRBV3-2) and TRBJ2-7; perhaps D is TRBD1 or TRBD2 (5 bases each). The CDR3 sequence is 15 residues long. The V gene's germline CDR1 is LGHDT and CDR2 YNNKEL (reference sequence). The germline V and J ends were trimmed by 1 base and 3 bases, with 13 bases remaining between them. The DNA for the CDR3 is TGTGCCAGCAGCCAAGGGGCAGGGACGGGCTACGAGCAGTACTTC. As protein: CASSQGAGTGYEQYF.

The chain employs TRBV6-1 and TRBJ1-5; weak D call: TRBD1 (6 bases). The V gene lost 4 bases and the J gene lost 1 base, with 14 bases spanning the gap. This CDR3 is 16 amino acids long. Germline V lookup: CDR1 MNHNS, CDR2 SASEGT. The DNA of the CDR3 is TGTGCCAGCAGTGGGTACAGGGCGTACAGCAATCAGCCCCAGCATTTT. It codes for CASSGYRAYSNQPQHF.

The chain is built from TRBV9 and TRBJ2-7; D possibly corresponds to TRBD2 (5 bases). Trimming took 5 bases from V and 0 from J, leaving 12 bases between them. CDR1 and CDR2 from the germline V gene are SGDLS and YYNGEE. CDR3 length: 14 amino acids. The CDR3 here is CASSRRGSSYEQYF. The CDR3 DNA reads TGTGCCAGCAGTCGTAGAGGGAGCTCCTACGAGCAGTACTTC.

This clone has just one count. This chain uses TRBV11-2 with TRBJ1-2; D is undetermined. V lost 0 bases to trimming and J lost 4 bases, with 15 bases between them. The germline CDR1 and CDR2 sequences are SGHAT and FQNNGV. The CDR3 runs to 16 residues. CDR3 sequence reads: CASSLERSRPFYGYTF. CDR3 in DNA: TGTGCCAGCAGCTTAGAACGCAGCAGGCCCTTCTATGGCTACACCTTC.

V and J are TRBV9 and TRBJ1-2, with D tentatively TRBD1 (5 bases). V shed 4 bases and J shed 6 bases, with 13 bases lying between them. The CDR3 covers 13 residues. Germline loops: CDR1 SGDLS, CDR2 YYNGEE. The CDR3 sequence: CASSPTEQDGYTF. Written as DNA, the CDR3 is TGTGCCAGCAGCCCGACAGAGCAAGATGGCTACACCTTC. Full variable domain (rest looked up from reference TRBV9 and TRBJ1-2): DSGVTQTPKHLITATGQRVTLRCSPRSGDLSVYWYQQSLDQGLQFLIQYYNGEERAKGNILERFSAQQFPDLHSELNLSSLELGDSALYFCASSPTEQDGYTFGSGTRLTVV.

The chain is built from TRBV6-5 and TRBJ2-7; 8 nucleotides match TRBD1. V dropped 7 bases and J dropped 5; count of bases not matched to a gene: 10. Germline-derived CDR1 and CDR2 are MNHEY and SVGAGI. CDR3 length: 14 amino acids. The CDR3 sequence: CASTGQGAVDEQYF. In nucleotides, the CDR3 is TGTGCCAGCACCGGTCAGGGGGCGGTGGACGAGCAGTACTTC.

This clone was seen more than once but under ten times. CDR3 bases: TGTGCCAGCAGCCAGAGAGATTCACCCCTCCACTTT. It translates to CASSQRDSPLHF. The chain recombines TRBV3-1 (or the pseudogene TRBV3-2) with TRBJ1-6; D is undetermined. The CDR3 runs 12 residues. CDR1 is LGHDT and CDR2 is YNNKEL in the germline V gene (reference sequence). Trimming took 3 bases from V and 8 from J, leaving 5 bases between them.

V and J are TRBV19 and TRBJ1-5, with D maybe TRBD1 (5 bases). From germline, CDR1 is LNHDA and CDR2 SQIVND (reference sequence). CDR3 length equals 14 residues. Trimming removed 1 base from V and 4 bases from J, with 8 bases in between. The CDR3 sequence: CASSIGGLNQPQHF. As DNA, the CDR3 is TGTGCCAGTAGTATAGGGGGACTTAATCAGCCCCAGCATTTT.

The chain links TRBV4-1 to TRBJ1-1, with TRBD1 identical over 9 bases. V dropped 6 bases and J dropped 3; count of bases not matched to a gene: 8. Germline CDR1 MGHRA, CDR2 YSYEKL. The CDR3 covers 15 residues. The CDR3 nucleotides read TGCGCCAGCAGTCGATCACAGGGGGCCGACACTGAAGCTTTCTTT. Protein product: CASSRSQGADTEAFF.

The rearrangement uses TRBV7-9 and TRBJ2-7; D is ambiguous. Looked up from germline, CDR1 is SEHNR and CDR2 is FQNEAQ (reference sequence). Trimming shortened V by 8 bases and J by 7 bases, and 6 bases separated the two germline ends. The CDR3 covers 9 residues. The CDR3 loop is CASGWEQYF. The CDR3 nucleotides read TGTGCCAGCGGCTGGGAGCAGTACTTC.

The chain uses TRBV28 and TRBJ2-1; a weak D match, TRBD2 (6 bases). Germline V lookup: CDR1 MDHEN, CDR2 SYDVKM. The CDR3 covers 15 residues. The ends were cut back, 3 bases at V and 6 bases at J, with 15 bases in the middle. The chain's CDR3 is CASSFGWGDSNEQFF. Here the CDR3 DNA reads TGTGCCAGCAGTTTCGGGTGGGGGGATAGCAATGAGCAGTTCTTC.

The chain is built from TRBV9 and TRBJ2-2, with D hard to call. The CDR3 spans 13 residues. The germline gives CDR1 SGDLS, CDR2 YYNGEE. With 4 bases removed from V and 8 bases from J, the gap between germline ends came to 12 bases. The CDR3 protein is CASSSMYYGELFF. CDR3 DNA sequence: TGTGCCAGCAGCTCCATGTATTATGGGGAGCTGTTTTTT.

This CDR3 is CASSLGGAGNQPQHF. The CDR3 bases are TGCGCCAGCAGCTTGGGAGGAGCCGGCAATCAGCCCCAGCATTTT. The chain recombines TRBV5-1 with TRBJ1-5; D uncertain. Germline V gene sequence: CDR1 SGHRS, CDR2 YFSETQ. The CDR3 is 15 residues long. V gave up 0 bases and J gave up 2 bases, with 9 bases separating them.

DNA for the CDR3: TGTGCCAGCTCACCGGTTGAGTGGGACGGCTCCTCTGGGGCCAACGTCCTGACTTTC. This sequence encodes CASSPVEWDGSSGANVLTF. This chain uses TRBV18 with TRBJ2-6; D is possibly TRBD1 or TRBD2 (5 bases each). V was clipped by 3 bases and J by 0 bases, with 18 bases between them. The CDR3 runs 19 residues. Germline V CDR1 and CDR2: KGHSH, LQKENI.

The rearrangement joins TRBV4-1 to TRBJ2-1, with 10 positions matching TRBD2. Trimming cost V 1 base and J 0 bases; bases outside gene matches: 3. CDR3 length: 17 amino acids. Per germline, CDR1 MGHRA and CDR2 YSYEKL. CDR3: CASSQALAGVSYNEQFF. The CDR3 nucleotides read TGCGCCAGCAGCCAAGCCCTAGCGGGAGTCTCCTACAATGAGCAGTTCTTC.

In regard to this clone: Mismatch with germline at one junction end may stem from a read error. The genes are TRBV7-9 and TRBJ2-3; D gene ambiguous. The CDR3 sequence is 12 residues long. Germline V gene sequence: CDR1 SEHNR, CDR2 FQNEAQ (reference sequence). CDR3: CASSLVGRFVSF. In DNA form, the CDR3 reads TGTGCCAGCAGCTTAGTGGGAAGGTTTGTCTCTTTT.

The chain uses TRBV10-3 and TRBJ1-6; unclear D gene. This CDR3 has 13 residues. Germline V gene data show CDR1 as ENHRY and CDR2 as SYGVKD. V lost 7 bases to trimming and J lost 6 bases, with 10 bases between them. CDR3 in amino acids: CAINGEVNSPLHF. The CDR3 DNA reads TGTGCCATCAATGGTGAAGTTAATTCACCCCTCCACTTT.

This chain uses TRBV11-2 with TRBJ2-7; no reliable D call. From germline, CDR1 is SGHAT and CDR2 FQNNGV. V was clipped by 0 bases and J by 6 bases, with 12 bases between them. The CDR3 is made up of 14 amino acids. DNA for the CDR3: TGTGCCAGCAGCTTAGATCGGAGTTCTCGCGAGCAGTACTTC. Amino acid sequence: CASSLDRSSREQYF.